This T cell receptor (beta chain) is drawn from a study of blood T cell repertoires in COVID-19. Overall study: The United States, Italy and Spain provided the acute and convalescent COVID-19 samples. T cells, B-cell-depleted T cells, or PBMCs supplied cDNA or gDNA.

As originally analysed: Estimates of nucleated cell counts were drawn from the amplification of reference gene primers. Profiling relied on immunoSEQ multiplex PCR, and the TCRdb table lists in-frame clones only, not all of them. The V and J calls and clone size are taken from that table; D and trimming were inferred from the DNA. The sample has roughly 700,000 clones, 75% to 90% seen once; the top ten hold roughly 0.25%. Remarks on this clone: Additional DNA sequences in this sample encode the identical CDR3.

Sequenced sample: peripheral blood. This clonotype originated in a woman between 18 and 29 years old with acute or convalescent COVID-19.

For the CDR3, the DNA is TGTGCCAGCAGCTTGACAGGGGCGTACGAGCAGTACTTC. As protein: CASSLTGAYEQYF. The chain uses TRBV11-2 and TRBJ2-7; 8 bases agree with TRBD1. This CDR3 is built from 13 residues. Germline lookup yields CDR1 SGHAT and CDR2 FQNNGV. After removal of 3 bases from V and 4 bases from J, the junction contained 2 bases not matched to a gene.